A single sample gave rise to the 21 T cell receptor beta chains below, sequenced in a study of cytomegalovirus exposure and HLA in healthy donors. PCR used 60 Vbeta primers and 13 Jbeta primers. Only in-frame clones appear in the TCRdb table, and some are missing; sequencing was by immunoSEQ multiplex PCR. Of over 150,000 clones detected, 75% appear once; the ten largest clones hold around 4.9%. The specimen sequenced was PBMCs. The receptors come from a male donor in good health and CMV-seronegative.

V gene TRBV6-1 combines with J gene TRBJ2-5, with TRBD2 identical over 15 bases. CDR3 length: 15 amino acids. Germline assignment: CDR1 MNHNS and CDR2 SASEGT. V shed 7 bases, J shed 3 bases, and the junction held 3 bases outside the gene matches. In DNA form, the CDR3 reads TGTGCCAGCAAGGGACTAGCGGGGGGTAAAGAGACCCAGTACTTC. Translated, it gives CASKGLAGGKETQYF.

This clone was found once. The chain employs TRBV6-5 and TRBJ1-1; no reliable D call. The germline V and J ends were trimmed by 4 bases and 0 bases, with 6 bases remaining between them. Per the germline V gene, CDR1 is MNHEY and CDR2 is SVGAGI. The CDR3 sequence is 13 residues long. The CDR3 region is CASSWSMNTEAFF. CDR3 nucleotides: TGTGCCAGCAGTTGGAGCATGAACACTGAAGCTTTCTTT.

The V gene is TRBV27, the J gene TRBJ1-5; D call uncertain. CDR3 length: 16 amino acids. Trimming cost V 6 bases and J 4 bases, with 19 bases left between them. CDR1 is MNHEY, CDR2 SMNVEV, per germline (reference sequence). The CDR3 here is CASSLRHPSGNQPQHF. The CDR3 DNA follows: TGTGCCAGCAGCCTCCGGCACCCAAGCGGAAATCAGCCCCAGCATTTT.

The J gene is TRBJ2-5, the V gene TRBV7-8; possibly TRBD1 for D (6 bases). Germline V lookup: CDR1 SGHVS, CDR2 FQNEAQ. V shed 3 bases and J shed 5 bases, with 10 bases lying between them. The CDR3 extends over 13 amino acids. The CDR3 spells CASSFGQWETQYF. In nucleotides, the CDR3 is TGTGCCAGCAGCTTCGGACAGTGGGAGACCCAGTACTTC.

This clone was observed a few times. V is TRBV7-9 and J is TRBJ1-1; D may be TRBD1 (5 bases). Per germline, CDR1 SEHNR and CDR2 FQNEAQ (reference sequence). The germline V and J ends were trimmed by 7 bases and 5 bases, with 17 bases remaining between them. The CDR3 has 14 residues. In DNA form, the CDR3 reads TGTGCCAGCACCCTGGGGGGGTTTAGTACTGAAGCTTTCTTT. It encodes CASTLGGFSTEAFF.

This clone was picked up a small number of times. The chain recombines TRBV9 with TRBJ2-5; TRBD2 matches 13 bases. V lost 6 bases, J lost 10 bases, and 15 bases stayed unmatched. CDR3 length equals 16 residues. The germline V gene encodes CDR1 SGDLS and CDR2 YYNGEE. The CDR3 loop is CASTRLAGGRGGDQYF. Written as DNA, the CDR3 is TGTGCCAGCACCCGACTAGCGGGAGGCCGGGGTGGAGACCAGTACTTC.

The rearrangement joins TRBV6-5 to TRBJ1-2, with TRBD1 matching 7 bases. The J segment lost 2 bases and the V segment lost 5 bases, leaving 2 bases of the junction unmatched. This CDR3 spans 13 amino acids. CDR1 and CDR2 from the germline V gene are MNHEY and SVGAGI. CDR3: CASSPGQNYGYTF. As DNA, the CDR3 is TGTGCCAGCAGTCCGGGACAGAACTATGGCTACACCTTC.

The gene calls are TRBV2 and TRBJ1-5, with D hard to call. The CDR3 totals 15 residues. Per the germline V gene, CDR1 is SNHLY and CDR2 is FYNNEI. V lost 3 bases to trimming and J lost 1 base, with 10 bases between them. The CDR3 region is CASSEARLSNQPQHF. In nucleotides, the CDR3 is TGTGCCAGCAGTGAGGCCCGACTGAGCAATCAGCCCCAGCATTTT.

This clone was recorded a few times. V and J are TRBV30 and TRBJ1-2; 8 bases map to TRBD1. CDR1 and CDR2 from the germline V gene are GTSNPN and SVGIG (reference sequence). This CDR3 has 13 residues. The V gene end was trimmed by 4 bases and the J gene end by 4 bases; junction bases not matched to a gene: 5. This chain's CDR3 is CAWNSGGGYGYTF. Here the CDR3 DNA reads TGTGCCTGGAACTCAGGGGGCGGCTATGGCTACACCTTC. Filled out from reference TRBV30 and TRBJ1-2, the complete variable domain reads SQTIHQWPATLVQPVGSPLSLECTVEGTSNPNLYWYRQAAGRGLQLLFYSVGIGQISSEVPQNLSASRPQDRQFILSSKKLLLSDSGFYLCAWNSGGGYGYTFGSGTRLTVV.

The CDR3: CASSFTPGQGTYEQYF. The CDR3 DNA reads as TGTGCCAGCAGCTTTACCCCGGGACAGGGTACCTACGAGCAGTACTTC. The V and J genes are TRBV9 and TRBJ2-7; 9 nucleotides line up with TRBD1. Germline values: CDR1 SGDLS, CDR2 YYNGEE. The CDR3 contains 16 residues. The trim removed 4 bases at V and 2 bases at J, leaving 10 bases unmatched.

This chain's CDR3 is CASSLGQGQGYGYTF. CDR3 nucleotides: TGTGCCAGCAGTTTAGGACAGGGGCAAGGGTATGGCTACACCTTC. This chain links TRBV7-3 with TRBJ1-2; 9 positions agree with TRBD1. The CDR3 loop spans 15 amino acids. Germline V CDR1 and CDR2: SGHTA, FQGTGA. J was trimmed by 5 bases and V by 6 bases; bases with no gene match: 10.

Only a few counts were recorded for this clone. The chain combines TRBV5-1 with TRBJ2-1; 9 nucleotides line up with TRBD2. From germline, CDR1 is SGHRS and CDR2 YFSETQ. The V segment lost 4 bases and the J segment 4 bases; nucleotides outside the gene matches: 9. CDR3 length: 16 amino acids. CDR3 amino acids: CASSKVASGAYNEQFF. Written as DNA, the CDR3 is TGCGCCAGCAGCAAAGTGGCTAGCGGGGCTTACAATGAGCAGTTCTTC. The entire variable domain, with the rest obtained from reference TRBV5-1 and TRBJ2-1, is as follows: KAGVTQTPRYLIKTRGQQVTLSCSPISGHRSVSWYQQTPGQGLQFLFEYFSETQRNKGNFPGRFSGRQFSNSRSEMNVSTLELGDSALYLCASSKVASGAYNEQFFGPGTRLTVL.

The chain recombines TRBV7-3 with TRBJ2-7, with 9 bases identical to TRBD2. The germline V gene has CDR1 SGHTA and CDR2 FQGTGA. This CDR3 is built from 18 residues. V gave up 8 bases and J gave up 5 bases; unmatched junction bases: 22. In DNA form, the CDR3 reads TGTGCCAGCGATTTTAGGAGTGTGCGGGAGGGCCGAGGGGACGAGCAGTACTTC. It translates to CASDFRSVREGRGDEQYF.

The J gene is TRBJ1-1, the V gene TRBV5-1; no clear D. V was trimmed by 0 bases and J by 1 base, leaving 10 bases between them. This CDR3 spans 15 amino acids. The germline CDR1 and CDR2 sequences are SGHRS and YFSETQ. CDR3 sequence: CASSLDIPGNTEAFF. The CDR3 DNA follows: TGCGCCAGCAGCTTGGACATCCCAGGGAACACTGAAGCTTTCTTT.

This clone has just a few counts. The rearrangement links TRBV7-2 to TRBJ1-5; the D is unclear. Trimming shortened V by 0 bases and J by 4 bases, and 10 bases separated the two germline ends. The CDR3 length is 15 residues. Germline V gene lookup returns CDR1 SGHTA and CDR2 FQGNSA. CDR3 sequence (DNA): TGTGCCAGCAGCTTAGCCCCGGGGTCGAATCAGCCCCAGCATTTT. Translation gives CASSLAPGSNQPQHF.

The CDR3 protein is CASSSHRQGKSYNEQFF. CDR3 DNA: TGTGCCAGCAGTTCCCACCGACAGGGTAAAAGCTACAATGAGCAGTTCTTC. This chain connects TRBV2 to TRBJ2-1; 7 bases line up with TRBD1. With 5 bases clipped from V and 3 bases from J, the junction kept 13 bases outside the gene matches. This CDR3 is built from 17 residues. CDR1 and CDR2 (germline): SNHLY, FYNNEI.

This chain connects TRBV10-1 to TRBJ2-2, with TRBD2 as a possible D gene (6 bases). The CDR3 extends over 15 amino acids. The V end was cut by 6 bases, the J end by 6 bases, with 17 bases between. Germline CDR1 is WNHNN and CDR2 is SYGVQD (reference sequence). The CDR3 DNA follows: TGCGCCAGCAGCCCAACGGGGCCGGGGGCCGGGGAGCTGTTTTTT. Translated: CASSPTGPGAGELFF.

V usage is TRBV5-4 and J usage is TRBJ2-2, with a possible D match to TRBD1 (5 bases). Germline-derived CDR1 and CDR2 are SGHNT and YYREEE (reference sequence). The CDR3 has 13 amino acids. V was cut by 7 bases and J by 7 bases, with 14 bases left in between. CDR3 DNA: TGTGCCAGCGCCACCGGTCAGGGCGGGGAGCTGTTTTTT. Protein sequence: CASATGQGGELFF. Together with reference TRBV5-4 and TRBJ2-2, the CDR3 gives the full variable domain: ETGVTQSPTHLIKTRGQQVTLRCSSQSGHNTVSWYQQALGQGPQFIFQYYREEENGRGNFPPRFSGLQFPNYSSELNVNALELDDSALYLCASATGQGGELFFGEGSRLTVL.

This chain links TRBV5-1 with TRBJ1-1, with no clear D. V lost 4 bases, J lost 0 bases, and 13 bases lay in between. The length of the CDR3 is 15 residues. Germline V gives CDR1 SGHRS, CDR2 YFSETQ. CDR3 nucleotides: TGCGCCAGCAGCCAGGCAGCCACCATGAACACTGAAGCTTTCTTT. Translating it yields CASSQAATMNTEAFF.

The V and J genes are TRBV5-1 and TRBJ2-2, with a possible D match to TRBD2 (5 bases). This CDR3 is 15 amino acids long. The ends were cut back, 3 bases at V and 0 bases at J, with 9 bases in the middle. Germline V gene data show CDR1 as SGHRS and CDR2 as YFSETQ. The CDR3 spells CASSSGNSNTGELFF. The CDR3 nucleotides read TGCGCCAGCAGCTCCGGGAATTCGAACACCGGGGAGCTGTTTTTT.

The chain carries TRBV6-1 and TRBJ1-3; 8 bases align to TRBD1. CDR3 length equals 15 residues. V lost 6 bases and J lost 8; bases outside the gene matches: 12. Germline lookup yields CDR1 MNHNS and CDR2 SASEGT. The CDR3 DNA is TGTGCCAGCAGCGCAATTCCGGACAGGGTTGACACCATATATTTT. Translated: CASSAIPDRVDTIYF.